This is a list of T cell receptor beta chains from one sample in a study of T cell responses to AZD1222 COVID-19 vaccine. Method: immunoSEQ multiplex PCR; TCRdb's copy keeps in-frame clones and lacks some. The sample has over 150,000 clones, 75% to 90% seen once. Specimen: peripheral blood, collected on day 0 of AZD1222 vaccination. Receptors were obtained from an adult in good health. Both conserved end residues are part of each CDR3. D genes are given only for firm matches. Clone size, where shown, is once, few, many, or a class for clones that have expanded.

clone_size j_call d_call cdr3_length v_call cdr3_nt cdr3_aa
once TRBJ1-1 . 13 TRBV18 TGTGCCAGCTCACCCGAAGGCGCCACTGAAGCTTTCTTT CASSPEGATEAFF
. TRBJ2-5 . 11 TRBV7-2 TGTGCCAGCAGCTACCAAGAGACCCAGTACTTC CASSYQETQYF
. TRBJ2-6 . 15 TRBV2 TGTGCCAGCAGTGAATTGGTTTCTGGGGCCAACGTCCTGACTTTC CASSELVSGANVLTF
. TRBJ1-2 TRBD1 15 TRBV7-2 TGTGCCAGCAGCTCCCCCGGGACAGGTATCTATGGCTACACCTTC CASSSPGTGIYGYTF
. TRBJ1-4 . 13 TRBV27 TGTGCCAGCAGTTCGGTGCTTAATGAAAAACTGTTTTTT CASSSVLNEKLFF
. TRBJ2-2 . 15 TRBV28 TGTGCCAGCAGTCACAGGGTTCAGTACACCGGGGAGCTGTTTTTT CASSHRVQYTGELFF
few TRBJ1-2 . 15 TRBV6-5 TGTGCCAGCAACCCGCGGACGCAAGCTAACTATGGCTACACCTTC CASNPRTQANYGYTF
. TRBJ1-4 . 14 TRBV5-4 TGTGCCAGCACCAATCGACAGGCTAATGAAAAACTGTTTTTT CASTNRQANEKLFF
. TRBJ2-1 . 16 TRBV10-3 TGTGCCATCAGCAGCAGTTCTACGACCAGCAACCCTGAGCAGTTCTTC CAISSSSTTSNPEQFF
. TRBJ2-7 . 16 TRBV7-2 TGTGCCAGCAGCTTAAGTCTGGAGATGGGAACCTACGAGCAGTACTTC CASSLSLEMGTYEQYF
. TRBJ2-1 TRBD1 15 TRBV7-9 TGTGCCAGCAGCTTACGAGACAGGGGTATTATTGAGCAGTTCTTC CASSLRDRGIIEQFF
. TRBJ1-4 TRBD1 14 TRBV6-5 TGTGCCAGCATGCTGGGACAGGGAAATGAAAAACTGTTTTTT CASMLGQGNEKLFF
. TRBJ1-4 TRBD1 15 TRBV25-1 TGTGCCAGCAGTGCTCGACAGGGGGCGGATGAAAAACTGTTTTTT CASSARQGADEKLFF
. TRBJ1-6 . 17 TRBV6-1 TGTGCCAGCAGTGCGGACGGGTCCGGCTCCTATAATTCACCCCTCCACTTT CASSADGSGSYNSPLHF
. TRBJ2-5 TRBD2 15 TRBV28 TGTGCCAGCAGTTCGCCGCGGGCGGGGGGGGAGACCCAGTACTTC CASSSPRAGGETQYF
. TRBJ2-5 TRBD2 14 TRBV30 TGTGCCTTTTCTAGCGGGGGGGTTCAAGAGACCCAGTACTTC CAFSSGGVQETQYF
. TRBJ1-6 . 16 TRBV30 TGTGCCTGGGCCTCGTACCTTTCAGGGAGTGGATCACCCCTCCACTTT CAWASYLSGSGSPLHF